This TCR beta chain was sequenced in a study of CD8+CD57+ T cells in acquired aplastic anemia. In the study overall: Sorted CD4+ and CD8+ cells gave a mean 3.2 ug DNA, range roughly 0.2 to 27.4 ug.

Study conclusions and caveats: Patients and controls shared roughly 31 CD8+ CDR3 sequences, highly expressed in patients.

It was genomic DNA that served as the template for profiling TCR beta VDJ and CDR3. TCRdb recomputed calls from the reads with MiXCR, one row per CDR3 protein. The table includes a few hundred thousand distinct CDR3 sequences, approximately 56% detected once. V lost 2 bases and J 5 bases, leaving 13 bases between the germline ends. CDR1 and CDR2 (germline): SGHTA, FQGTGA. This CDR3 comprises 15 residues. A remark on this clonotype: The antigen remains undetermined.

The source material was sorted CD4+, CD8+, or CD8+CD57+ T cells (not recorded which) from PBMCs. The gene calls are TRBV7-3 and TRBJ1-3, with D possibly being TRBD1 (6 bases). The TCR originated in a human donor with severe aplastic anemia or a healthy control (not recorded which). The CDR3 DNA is TGTGCCAGCAGCTTAGACGGGGGCTTGCGAAACACCATATATTTT. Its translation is CASSLDGGLRNTIYF.